This is a list of T cell receptor beta chains from one sample in a study of radiotherapy plus CTLA-4 blockade in lung cancer. The repertoire was sequenced with immunoSEQ multiplex PCR; TCRdb's copy has only in-frame clones and lacks some. The table has 70,000 to 85,000 clones, just under 75% seen once; the top ten hold 9.9%. Sequencing used peripheral blood, obtained from a patient treated with radiotherapy plus ipilimumab. Receptor source: a human donor with non-small cell lung cancer whose response to radiotherapy plus ipilimumab could not be evaluated. Each CDR3 is given with its conserved first and last residue. The D gene is left open where the match is weak.

j_call: .
v_call: TRBV6-1
d_call: .
cdr3_aa: CASTFGTFFPGELFF

j_call: TRBJ2-7
v_call: TRBV6-5
d_call: TRBD1
cdr3_aa: CASTGGYEQYF

j_call: TRBJ2-3
v_call: TRBV29-1
d_call: TRBD1
cdr3_aa: CSVRDGQGWLADTQYF

j_call: TRBJ1-3
v_call: TRBV28
d_call: TRBD1
cdr3_aa: CASSLAGQGKNTIYF

j_call: TRBJ1-5
v_call: TRBV4-1
d_call: TRBD1
cdr3_aa: CASSQEGAGGRYQPQHF

j_call: TRBJ1-1
v_call: TRBV19
d_call: TRBD1
cdr3_aa: CASSTAPGQSNTEAFF

j_call: TRBJ2-6
v_call: TRBV5-1
d_call: TRBD1
cdr3_aa: CASSPGTGLRSGANVLTF

j_call: TRBJ1-4
v_call: TRBV5-1
d_call: TRBD1
cdr3_aa: CASSYGQGAEKLFF

j_call: TRBJ1-5
v_call: TRBV7-8
d_call: .
cdr3_aa: CASSLVRVSNQPQHF

j_call: TRBJ2-2
v_call: TRBV9
d_call: .
cdr3_aa: CASSAHLGLDTGELFF

j_call: TRBJ2-7
v_call: TRBV5-1
d_call: TRBD1
cdr3_aa: CASSLLPGQGSFSYEQYF

j_call: TRBJ1-5
v_call: TRBV28
d_call: .
cdr3_aa: CASSSGDSNQPQHF

j_call: TRBJ1-4
v_call: TRBV6-1
d_call: .
cdr3_aa: CASSEETGTNEKLFF

j_call: TRBJ2-7
v_call: TRBV10-3
d_call: TRBD2
cdr3_aa: CAISERGGLGGAYEQYF

j_call: TRBJ1-2
v_call: TRBV27
d_call: .
cdr3_aa: CASRLIQGGGYTF